The 18 T cell receptor beta chains reported below all come from one sample, sequenced in a study of blood T cell repertoires in COVID-19. The method was immunoSEQ multiplex PCR; TCRdb's version includes in-frame clones alone and lacks a portion of them. The sample holds 180,000 or so clones; 82% are singletons and the top ten take approximately 6.9%. Input material: peripheral blood. Every receptor here comes from a human donor with acute or convalescent COVID-19. The donor label of this sample is uncertain.

This sequence joins TRBV28 and TRBJ2-5; 10 bases align to TRBD1. The CDR3 consists of 15 residues. CDR1 is MDHEN, CDR2 SYDVKM, per germline. V was pared by 3 bases and J by 5 bases, with 6 bases of the junction left unmatched. This CDR3 reads CASSLSGTGVETQYF. The CDR3 nucleotides are TGTGCCAGCAGTTTGTCCGGGACAGGGGTGGAGACCCAGTACTTC.

This clone turned up a few times. Other DNA sequences within the sample encode an identical CDR3. The V and J genes are TRBV4-2 and TRBJ1-5, with 8 bases that match TRBD1. V gave up 0 bases and J gave up 4 bases; unmatched junction bases: 8. Germline CDR1 is LGHNA and CDR2 is YNFKEQ. The CDR3 has 17 amino acids. The CDR3 DNA is TGTGCCAGCAGCCAAGATCCGGACAGGGAAGGAAATCAGCCCCAGCATTTT. Amino acids: CASSQDPDREGNQPQHF.

J is TRBJ2-3 and V is TRBV6-5, with D tentatively TRBD2 (6 bases). The V end was cut by 6 bases, the J end by 4 bases, with 14 bases between. This CDR3 region has 14 residues. CDR1 is MNHEY, CDR2 SVGAGI, per germline. CDR3 sequence reads: CASSPLARADTQYF. The CDR3 DNA follows: TGTGCCAGCAGCCCACTAGCCCGCGCAGATACGCAGTATTTT.

In DNA, the CDR3 is TGTGCCAGCAGCCCGACAGGTGGGTTTTACGAGCAGTACTTC. Its protein product is CASSPTGGFYEQYF. The rearrangement uses TRBV6-5 and TRBJ2-7; possibly TRBD1 for D (6 bases). Germline CDR1 and CDR2: MNHEY and SVGAGI. The CDR3 has 14 amino acids. The germline V and J ends were trimmed by 6 bases and 4 bases, with 16 bases remaining between them.

V and J are TRBV30 and TRBJ1-2; maybe TRBD1 (5 bases). Trimming shortened V by 2 bases and J by 3 bases, and 19 bases separated the two germline ends. CDR1 GTSNPN and CDR2 SVGIG come from the germline V gene (reference sequence). This CDR3 has 16 amino acids. CDR3 bases: TGTGCCTGGAGTACCCGGCCCGGGGAGGGGTACTATGGCTACACCTTC. As protein: CAWSTRPGEGYYGYTF.

The rearrangement joins TRBV5-1 to TRBJ2-2; TRBD2 matches at 8 bases. The CDR3 extends over 15 amino acids. Per the germline V gene, CDR1 is SGHRS and CDR2 is YFSETQ. The V segment lost 2 bases and the J segment 5 bases; nucleotides outside the gene matches: 5. This CDR3 is CASSFIAGRTGELFF. CDR3 DNA sequence: TGCGCCAGCAGCTTTATAGCGGGAAGGACCGGGGAGCTGTTTTTT.

The chain links TRBV5-1 to TRBJ1-1; D is possibly TRBD1 (5 bases). With 1 base removed from V and 1 base from J, the gap between germline ends came to 8 bases. The CDR3 covers 14 residues. Germline CDR1 is SGHRS and CDR2 is YFSETQ. CDR3 loop: CASSLSGQNTEAFF. The CDR3 DNA reads as TGCGCCAGCAGCTTGTCAGGGCAGAACACTGAAGCTTTCTTT.

The genes are TRBV7-2 and TRBJ2-1; maybe TRBD2 (5 bases). Germline CDR1 and CDR2: SGHTA and FQGNSA. The CDR3 loop spans 14 amino acids. V was shortened by 5 bases and J by 5 bases, with 13 bases between the two germline ends. CDR3 in amino acids: CASSASGFNNEQFF. In DNA, the CDR3 is TGTGCCAGCAGCGCATCGGGGTTTAACAATGAGCAGTTCTTC.

The V and J genes are TRBV30 and TRBJ2-2; TRBD1 aligns across 7 bases. CDR1 is GTSNPN and CDR2 is SVGIG in the germline V gene (reference sequence). The CDR3 runs 13 residues. V lost 3 bases and J lost 5; bases outside the gene matches: 3. The DNA of the CDR3 is TGTGCCTGGAGACAGGGGAAAACCGGGGAGCTGTTTTTT. Protein sequence: CAWRQGKTGELFF.

This clone is a singleton in its sample. The V and J genes are TRBV27 and TRBJ1-6; 7 nucleotides line up with TRBD1. In germline, CDR1 is MNHEY, CDR2 SMNVEV (reference sequence). V lost 5 bases and J lost 10; bases outside the gene matches: 8. This CDR3 region has 14 residues. The CDR3 DNA is TGTGCCAGCAGTCCCAGGACAGGAGTCTCACCCCTCCACTTT. It yields the protein CASSPRTGVSPLHF.

Concerning this clone itself: Within the sample, other DNA sequences also encode this same CDR3. This chain uses TRBV6-5 with TRBJ2-7; 9 bases fit TRBD1. Trimming at V came to 4 bases and at J to 2 bases, leaving 3 bases not matched to a gene. CDR3 length: 14 amino acids. Germline V gives CDR1 MNHEY, CDR2 SVGAGI. The CDR3 region is CASSSDRGTYEQYF. The DNA of the CDR3 is TGTGCCAGCAGTTCGGACAGGGGCACCTACGAGCAGTACTTC.

The gene calls are TRBV19 and TRBJ2-1; possible D gene TRBD2, 5 bases. Germline V gene sequence: CDR1 LNHDA, CDR2 SQIVND (reference sequence). The CDR3 is 16 residues long. V shed 3 bases and J shed 0 bases, with 12 bases lying between them. CDR3 sequence: CASSITRTPSYNEQFF. CDR3 nucleotides: TGTGCCAGTAGTATTACGCGGACTCCCTCCTACAATGAGCAGTTCTTC.

The chain recombines TRBV6-5 with TRBJ2-5, with a weak D call TRBD2 (6 bases). This CDR3 spans 13 amino acids. Between the trimmed V and J ends, which lost 7 bases and 5 bases, there was a span of 14 bases. Germline CDR1 is MNHEY and CDR2 is SVGAGI. CDR3 sequence: CASTKGSGETQYF. In DNA form, the CDR3 reads TGTGCCAGCACCAAGGGGAGCGGGGAGACCCAGTACTTC.

This clone appeared once. The chain uses TRBV10-3 and TRBJ2-3; 12 bases line up with TRBD2. Germline V gene lookup returns CDR1 ENHRY and CDR2 SYGVKD. The V and J ends lost 10 bases and 1 base, in that order; junction bases with no gene match: 3. The CDR3 is 14 amino acids. CDR3 sequence (DNA): TGTGCCAGTGGGACTAGCGGGCGCACAGATACGCAGTATTTT. Protein product: CASGTSGRTDTQYF.

This clone was seen at least ten times. The CDR3 DNA reads TGTGCCAGCAGTTTAGAACAGGGGGCCTACGAGCAGTACTTC. Translating it yields CASSLEQGAYEQYF. The chain has TRBV27 and TRBJ2-7, with 8 positions matching TRBD1. V gave up 2 bases and J gave up 2 bases; unmatched junction bases: 2. Germline lookup yields CDR1 MNHEY and CDR2 SMNVEV (reference sequence). There are 14 residues in the CDR3.

The V and J genes are TRBV4-1 and TRBJ2-7; tentative D call: TRBD2 (6 bases). Trimming took off 0 bases at V and 1 base at J, with 22 bases between the two ends. Germline V CDR1 and CDR2: MGHRA, YSYEKL. The length of the CDR3 is 19 residues. Here the CDR3 DNA reads TGCGCCAGCAGCCAAGATGGTGGTAGCGGAACCCCATCTTCCTACGAGCAGTACTTC. It specifies CASSQDGGSGTPSSYEQYF.

The chain is built from TRBV24-1 and TRBJ2-1; 10 bases are shared with TRBD1. V gave up 7 bases and J gave up 0 bases; unmatched junction bases: 5. Germline lookup yields CDR1 KGHDR and CDR2 SFDVKD. The CDR3 totals 16 residues. The CDR3 nucleotides are TGTGCCACCAGCCCAGGACAGGGGGTCTCCTACAATGAGCAGTTCTTC. Translation gives CATSPGQGVSYNEQFF.

This chain uses TRBV18 with TRBJ1-1, with D tentatively TRBD1 (5 bases). Germline assignment: CDR1 KGHSH and CDR2 LQKENI. The CDR3 contains 16 residues. Trimming cost V 0 bases and J 4 bases, with 15 bases left between them. Here the CDR3 reads CASSPPQRMGGTEAFF. The CDR3 DNA follows: TGTGCCAGCTCACCACCCCAACGGATGGGGGGCACTGAAGCTTTCTTT.